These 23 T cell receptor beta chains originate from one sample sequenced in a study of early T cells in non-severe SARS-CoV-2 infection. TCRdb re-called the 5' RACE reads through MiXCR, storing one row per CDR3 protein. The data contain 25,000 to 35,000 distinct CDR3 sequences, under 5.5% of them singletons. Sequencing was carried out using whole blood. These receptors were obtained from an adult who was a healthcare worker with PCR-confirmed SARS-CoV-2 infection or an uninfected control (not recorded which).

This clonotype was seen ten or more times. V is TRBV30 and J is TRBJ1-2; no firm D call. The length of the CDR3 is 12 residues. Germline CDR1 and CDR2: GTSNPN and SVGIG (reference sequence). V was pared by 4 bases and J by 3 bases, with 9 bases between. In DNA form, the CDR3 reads TGTGCCTGGACCACGGCCTACTATGGCTACACCTTC. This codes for CAWTTAYYGYTF.

The CDR3: CASRDKPLAGEQFF. CDR3 DNA sequence: TGTGCCAGCAGAGACAAACCACTAGCGGGGGAGCAGTTCTTC. This sequence joins TRBV2 and TRBJ2-1; 10 nucleotides align to TRBD2. Germline V gene lookup returns CDR1 SNHLY and CDR2 FYNNEI. With V trimmed by 6 bases and J by 10 bases, 9 bases remained unmatched. The CDR3 sequence is 14 residues long.

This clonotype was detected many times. CDR3 in amino acids: CASRKQGPVDEQFF. The CDR3 coding sequence is TGTGCCAGCAGGAAACAGGGGCCGGTTGATGAGCAGTTCTTC. The chain couples TRBV12-3 or TRBV12-4 to TRBJ2-1; TRBD1 agrees at 7 bases. V shed 6 bases and J 8 bases; nucleotides not matched to a gene: 10. CDR3 size: 14 residues.

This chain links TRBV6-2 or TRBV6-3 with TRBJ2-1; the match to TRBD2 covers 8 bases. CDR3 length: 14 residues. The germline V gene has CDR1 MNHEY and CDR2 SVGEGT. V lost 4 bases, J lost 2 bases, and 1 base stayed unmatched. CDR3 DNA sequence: TGTGCCAGCAGTTCGGGACTAGCCTACAATGAGCAGTTCTTC. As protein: CASSSGLAYNEQFF.

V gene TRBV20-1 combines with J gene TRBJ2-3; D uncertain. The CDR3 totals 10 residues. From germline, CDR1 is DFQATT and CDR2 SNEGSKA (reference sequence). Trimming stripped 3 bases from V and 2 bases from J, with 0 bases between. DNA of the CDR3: TGCAGTGCTAGCACAGATACGCAGTATTTT. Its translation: CSASTDTQYF.

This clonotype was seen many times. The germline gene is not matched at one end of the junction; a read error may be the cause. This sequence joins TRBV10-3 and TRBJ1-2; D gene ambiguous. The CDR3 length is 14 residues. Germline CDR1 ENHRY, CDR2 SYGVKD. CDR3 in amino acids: CAISESTTNSGYTF. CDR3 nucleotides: TGTGCCATCAGTGAGTCGACCACAAACTCTGGCTACACCTTC.

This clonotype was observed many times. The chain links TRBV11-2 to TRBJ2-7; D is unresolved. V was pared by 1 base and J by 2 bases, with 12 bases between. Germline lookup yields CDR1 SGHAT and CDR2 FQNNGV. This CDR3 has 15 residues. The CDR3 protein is CASSLAVGVAYEQYF. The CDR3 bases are TGTGCCAGCAGCTTAGCGGTCGGCGTTGCCTACGAGCAGTACTTC. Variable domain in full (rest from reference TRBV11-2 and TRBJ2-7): EAGVAQSPRYKIIEKRQSVAFWCNPISGHATLYWYQQILGQGPKLLIQFQNNGVVDDSQLPKDRFSAERLKGVDSTLKIQPAKLEDSAVYLCASSLAVGVAYEQYFGPGTRLTVT.

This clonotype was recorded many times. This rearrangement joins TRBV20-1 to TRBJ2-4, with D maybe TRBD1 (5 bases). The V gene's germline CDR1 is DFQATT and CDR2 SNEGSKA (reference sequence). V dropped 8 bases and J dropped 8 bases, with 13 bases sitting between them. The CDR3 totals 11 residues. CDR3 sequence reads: CSLPRVHIQYF. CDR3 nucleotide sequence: TGCAGTCTCCCCAGGGTTCACATTCAGTACTTC.

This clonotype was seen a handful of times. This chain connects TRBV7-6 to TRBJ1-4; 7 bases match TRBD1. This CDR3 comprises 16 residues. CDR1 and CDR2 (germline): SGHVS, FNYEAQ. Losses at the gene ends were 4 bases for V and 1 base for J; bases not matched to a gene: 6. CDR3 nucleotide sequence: TGTGCCAGCAGCTGGAACAGGGGAGGAACTAATGAAAAACTGTTTTTT. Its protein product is CASSWNRGGTNEKLFF.

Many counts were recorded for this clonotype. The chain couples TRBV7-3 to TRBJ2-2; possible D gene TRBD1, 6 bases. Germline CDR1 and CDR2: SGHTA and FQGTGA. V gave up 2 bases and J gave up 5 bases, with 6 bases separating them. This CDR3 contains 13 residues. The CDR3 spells CASSLDRTGELFF. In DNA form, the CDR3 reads TGTGCCAGCAGCTTAGACAGGACCGGGGAGCTGTTTTTT.

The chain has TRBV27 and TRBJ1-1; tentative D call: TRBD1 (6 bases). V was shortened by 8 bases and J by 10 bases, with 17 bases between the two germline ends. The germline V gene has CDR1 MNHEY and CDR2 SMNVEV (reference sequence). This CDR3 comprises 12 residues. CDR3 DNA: TGTGCCAGCCGTTCGGGGAGGGGGGCAGCTTTCTTT. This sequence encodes CASRSGRGAAFF.

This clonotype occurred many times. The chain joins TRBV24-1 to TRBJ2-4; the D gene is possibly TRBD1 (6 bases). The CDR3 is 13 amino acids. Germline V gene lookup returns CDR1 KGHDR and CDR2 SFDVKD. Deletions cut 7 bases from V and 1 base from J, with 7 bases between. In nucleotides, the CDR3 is TGTGCCACCAGCCAGGGGGCCAAAAACATTCAGTACTTC. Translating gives CATSQGAKNIQYF.

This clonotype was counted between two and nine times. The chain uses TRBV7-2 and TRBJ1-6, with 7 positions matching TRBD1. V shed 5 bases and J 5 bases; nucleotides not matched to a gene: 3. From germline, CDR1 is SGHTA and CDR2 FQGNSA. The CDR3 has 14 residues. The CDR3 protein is CASSLGTDNSPLHF. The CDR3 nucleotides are TGTGCCAGCAGCCTCGGGACAGATAATTCACCCCTCCACTTT.

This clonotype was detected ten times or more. In DNA form, the CDR3 reads TGTGCCAGCAGCCCCGGACAGACTACAAGTGAGCAGTTCTTC. The encoded protein is CASSPGQTTSEQFF. The rearrangement uses TRBV11-1 and TRBJ2-1, with a possible D match to TRBD1 (6 bases). Deletions cut 5 bases from V and 9 bases from J, with 17 bases between. Per the germline V gene, CDR1 is SGHAT and CDR2 is FQDESV (reference sequence). This CDR3 is 14 amino acids long.

The CDR3 DNA follows: TGTGCCAGCAGTACGGGGTATGAGCAGTTCTTC. Encoded protein: CASSTGYEQFF. This chain uses TRBV6-2 or TRBV6-3 with TRBJ2-1; D is possibly TRBD2 (5 bases). This CDR3 has 11 residues. Germline V gene sequence: CDR1 MNHEY, CDR2 SVGEGT. The V and J ends lost 5 bases and 8 bases respectively, with 7 bases between them.

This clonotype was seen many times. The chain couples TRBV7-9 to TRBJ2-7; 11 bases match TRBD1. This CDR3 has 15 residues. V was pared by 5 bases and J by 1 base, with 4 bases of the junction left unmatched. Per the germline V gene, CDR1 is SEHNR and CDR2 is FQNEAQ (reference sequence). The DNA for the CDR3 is TGTGCCAGCAGCGGGACAGGGGGTCTATCCTACGAGCAGTACTTC. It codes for CASSGTGGLSYEQYF.

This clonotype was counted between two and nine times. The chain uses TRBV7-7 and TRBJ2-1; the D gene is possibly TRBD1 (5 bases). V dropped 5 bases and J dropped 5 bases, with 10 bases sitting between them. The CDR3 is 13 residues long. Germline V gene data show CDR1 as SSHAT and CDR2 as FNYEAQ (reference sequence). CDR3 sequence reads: CASSLDRNNEQFF. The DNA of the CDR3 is TGTGCCAGCAGCCTTGACAGAAACAATGAGCAGTTCTTC.

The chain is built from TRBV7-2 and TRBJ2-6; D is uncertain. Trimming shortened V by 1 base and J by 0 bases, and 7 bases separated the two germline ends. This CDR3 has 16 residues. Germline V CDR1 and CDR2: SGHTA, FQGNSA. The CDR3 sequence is CASSLGKASGANVLTF. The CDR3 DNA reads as TGTGCCAGCAGCTTAGGAAAGGCCTCTGGGGCCAACGTCCTGACTTTC.

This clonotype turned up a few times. The CDR3 here is CATSDLSGELFF. Written as DNA, the CDR3 is TGTGCCACCAGTGATTTATCCGGGGAGCTGTTTTTT. V usage is TRBV24-1 and J usage is TRBJ2-2; D gene unclear. V dropped 1 base and J dropped 6 bases, with 2 bases sitting between them. The germline V gene has CDR1 KGHDR and CDR2 SFDVKD. This CDR3 contains 12 residues.

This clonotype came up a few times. The CDR3 sequence: CASRLSTRNTGELFF. The CDR3 DNA reads as TGTGCCAGCAGACTTTCGACCCGGAACACCGGGGAGCTGTTTTTT. The rearrangement links TRBV5-8 to TRBJ2-2, with unresolved D. Germline V gives CDR1 SGHTS, CDR2 YDEGEE. Trimming took 5 bases from V and 1 from J, leaving 12 bases between them. The CDR3 loop spans 15 amino acids.

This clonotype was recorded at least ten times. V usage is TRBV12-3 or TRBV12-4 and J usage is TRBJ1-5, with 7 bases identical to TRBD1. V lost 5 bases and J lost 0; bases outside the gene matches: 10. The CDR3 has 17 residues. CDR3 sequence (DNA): TGTGCCAGCAGTACAGGGGCCTTAACTTATAGCAATCAGCCCCAGCATTTT. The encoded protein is CASSTGALTYSNQPQHF.

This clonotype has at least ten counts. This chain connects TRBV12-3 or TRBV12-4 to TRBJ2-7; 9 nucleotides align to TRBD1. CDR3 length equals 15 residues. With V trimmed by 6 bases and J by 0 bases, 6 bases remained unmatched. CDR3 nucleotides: TGTGCCAGCAGCCTACAGGGGGCTTCCTCCTACGAGCAGTACTTC. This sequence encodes CASSLQGASSYEQYF.

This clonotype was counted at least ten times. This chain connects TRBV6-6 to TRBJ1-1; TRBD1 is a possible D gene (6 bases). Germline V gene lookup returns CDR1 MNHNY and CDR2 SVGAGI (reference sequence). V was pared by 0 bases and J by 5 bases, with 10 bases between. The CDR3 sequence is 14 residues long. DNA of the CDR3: TGTGCCAGCAGTTACTCCCCGGGGGCAACTGAAGCTTTCTTT. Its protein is CASSYSPGATEAFF.